This TCR beta chain was retrieved from a study of OX40 agonist ivuxolimab in advanced cancers. For the wider study: The costimulatory receptor OX40 (CD134) was targeted by ivuxolimab, a fully human IgG2 agonistic monoclonal antibody. Intravenous ivuxolimab was administered to patients every 2 weeks at six dose levels: 0.01, 0.1, 0.3, 1.5, 3 and 10 mg/kg. Of the approximately 50 patients in dose escalation, some 20 had hepatocellular carcinoma, some 15 had melanoma, 9 had renal cell carcinoma and 9 had head and neck cancer. The dose-escalation cohort was roughly 87% male with a mean age of roughly 60 years, ranging from roughly 23 to 90. Patients were allowed to have had prior anti-PD-1, anti-PD-L1 or anti-CTLA-4 therapy, and less than 45% of the dose-escalation patients had previously received checkpoint inhibitors. Partial responses occurred in three dose-escalation patients: two with cutaneous melanoma and one with hepatocellular carcinoma. Peripheral TCRbeta sequencing was intended to test whether TCR sequence diversity was altered and clonal T-cell expansion was caused by ivuxolimab. The monotherapy dose-escalation portion (N ≈ 55 patients) of the phase I ivuxolimab trial is reported in the paper.

What the research found in general, with its limitations: On average, CD8+ T cells showed more expanded clones than CD4+ T cells after ivuxolimab. Clonal expansion of both CD4+ and CD8+ blood T cells was observed from baseline to week 6 at doses 0.1 to 3.0 mg/kg. Low levels of normalized T-cell clonal expansion were also shown by some nonresponding patients. In the 0.1-3.0 mg/kg groups, partial responders had among the lowest normalized peripheral clonal expansion, particularly in CD8+ T cells. Antigen specificity was not determined for the clonally expanded peripheral T cells.

Patients with autoimmune disease history or receiving systemic immunosuppression were excluded from the trial. Peripheral blood for TCR sequencing was drawn from every dose cohort at baseline, at cycle 4 day 1 and at cycle 7 day 1. The samples were taken from a phase I, first-in-human, multicenter, open-label dose-escalation trial of ivuxolimab. Adults with locally advanced or metastatic melanoma, renal cell, hepatocellular, or head and neck squamous cell carcinoma were enrolled in the trial. Before TCR sequencing, CD4+ T cells and CD8+ T cells were sorted from peripheral blood as separate populations. To note about this clone: Its target antigen remains unknown. No base-level quality is on record; no much larger clone is a single base apart.

The CDR3 goes from the cysteine to the phenylalanine over 15 residues. Of all the DNA, just the CDR3 is kept, 45 bases in frame from base 1. The CDR1 and CDR2 encoded by the germline V gene (reference sequence) are MNHEY and SMNVEV. The junction shows trimming of 5 bases on V and 0 bases on J, and the gene matches do not reach 7 bases of it. Genomic DNA was extracted from sorted cells for sequencing of the TCRbeta CDR3 region. TCRbeta CDR3 regions were sequenced using the immunoSEQ Assay. TCRdb provides this immuneACCESS table in a form limited to in-frame rearrangements. Some clones are lacking; in checked studies, under half of them reflect an unresolved V gene, and why the rest are absent is not known. The sample profile shows 57,000 or so clones; approximately 86% of them were found once. The ten largest make up 2.8% of the sample.

The sequencing used CD4+ or CD8+ T cells sorted from blood, collected in a trial of the OX40 agonist ivuxolimab. Recombination joined TRBV27 with TRBJ2-7; 7 junctional bases match TRBD1. The TCR was taken from an adult with an advanced solid tumor such as melanoma, head and neck, liver or kidney cancer. In nucleotides, the sequence is TGTGCCAGCAGTCCACAGGGGAGTCGCTCCTACGAGCAGTACTTC. Translated, it reads CASSPQGSRSYEQYF.